This T cell receptor (beta chain) came from a study of regulatory T cells in long-lasting Graves disease. General study findings and limits: TCR diversity was lower in persistent Graves' patients (versus newly diagnosed ones). There were preferences for TRBV28, TRBJ1-2 and TRBJ2-5 in persistent disease.

Sample time point: newly diagnosed GD, antithyroid drugs for less than 3 months. Extracted PBMC RNA gave rise to the TCR library. Per American Thyroid Association guidelines, Graves' disease was diagnosed. Patients were enrolled at an endocrinology department in Xi'an, China. In building TCR beta libraries, iRepertoire HTBI primers were used together with Arm-PCR of CDR3 regions. Via MiXCR, TCRdb re-called the multiplex PCR reads, giving one row per CDR3 protein. The table includes a few hundred thousand distinct CDR3 sequences, around 20% detected once. This clonotype was counted a few times. Its specificity is unknown. Trimming shortened V by 5 bases and J by 3 bases, and 14 bases separated the two germline ends. The CDR3 consists of 14 residues. Per the germline V gene, CDR1 is MNHNS and CDR2 is SASEGT.

The V and J genes are TRBV6-1 and TRBJ2-7, with D tentatively TRBD2 (5 bases). Material: peripheral blood mononuclear cells (PBMCs), obtained at new diagnosis, from a patient treated with antithyroid drugs. The receptor's source is a female donor with Graves disease. The CDR3: CASSQSTSGYEQYF. As DNA, the CDR3 is TGTGCCAGCAGTCAGTCCACTAGTGGCTACGAGCAGTACTTC.